This TCR beta chain was captured by sequencing in a study of T cell repertoires in cytomegalovirus infection. For the study at large: Researchers turned to recently identified HLA-C-restricted CMV epitopes as well as well-studied HLA-B-restricted ones. Evidence of both CMV infection and a matching HLA type came from public TCR beta signatures.

TCRdb itself ran the reads through MiXCR, one entry per CDR3 protein. The data contain fewer than 1,000,000 distinct CDR3 sequences, less than 40% of them seen just once; the ten biggest clones take up about 14%. General study findings and limits: People with CMV and the relevant HLA were identified by cumulative public TCR beta family frequency. In two of eight donors, the top clonotype was HLA-C-restricted CMV-specific.

CDR3 length: 15 residues. Trimming removed 8 bases from V and 3 bases from J, with 17 bases in between. CDR1 and CDR2 (germline): MNHEY, SVGEGT. There are a few counts of this clonotype. Its specificity is unknown. This material consisted of cultured CD8+ T cells from PBMCs, taken from culture after CMV antigen stimulation. The V call is TRBV6-2 or TRBV6-3, the J call TRBJ1-5; TRBD1 might be the D (5 bases). The sequence derives from a human donor in good health (CMV status not recorded). Some clones in this sample may be carry-over from other donors' samples. The DNA for the CDR3 is TGTGCCAGCTCGGGGGTTGGAGGCAACAATCAGCCCCAGCATTTT. This gives the protein CASSGVGGNNQPQHF.